These T cell receptor beta chains were read from a single sample in a study of human T cells and chemical hapten exposure. MiXCR, run by TCRdb on the RACE reads, gives a single entry per CDR3 protein. The data contain under 100,000 distinct CDR3 sequences, under 14% of them singletons. The input for sequencing was whole blood, taken in connection with sensitization to the hapten diphenylcyclopropenone (DPC). The source is a woman aged 45 to 65 with alopecia areata. Some clones in this sample may be carry-over from other donors' samples. The CDR3 runs from the conserved cysteine through the conserved F or W. The D gene is left open where the match is weak. Clone size appears in some rows only: once, few, many, or a class for an expanded clone.

clone_size j_call v_call d_call cdr3_nt cdr3_aa
many TRBJ2-1 TRBV9 TRBD1 TGTGCCAGCAGCCCTAGTGGGGACAGTGGCTTAGGGGAGCAGTTCTTC CASSPSGDSGLGEQFF
few TRBJ1-2 TRBV30 NA TGTGCCTGGAGCGTAGGCTATGGCTACACCTTC CAWSVGYGYTF
few TRBJ2-1 TRBV12-3/TRBV12-4 TRBD1 TGTGCCAGCAGCCCCCGGGGACAGAGGTACAATGAGCAGTTCTTC CASSPRGQRYNEQFF
many TRBJ1-5 TRBV12-3/TRBV12-4 NA TGTGCCAGCCGCCTAAACCCAGAGGGCAATCAGCCCCAGCATTTT CASRLNPEGNQPQHF
NA TRBJ2-1 TRBV28 TRBD2 TGTGCCAGCAGTTTATTTAGCGGGTGGACCAATGAGCAGTTCTTC CASSLFSGWTNEQFF
many TRBJ2-7 TRBV29-1 NA TGCAGCGTTGAGAGTCAGGGGCGCGAGCAGTACTTC CSVESQGREQYF
NA TRBJ2-7 TRBV5-1 NA TGCGCCAGCAGCCATGTTGGGCCAGGCCCTGTATCCTACGAGCAGTACTTC CASSHVGPGPVSYEQYF
NA TRBJ2-7 TRBV29-1 TRBD1 TGCAGCGTTGTCCAGGGGGCCTACGAGCAGTACTTC CSVVQGAYEQYF
many TRBJ2-7 TRBV4-2 TRBD2 TGTGCCAGCAGCCAAGAAGGCCGGGGTACTAGCGGGGCCTACGAGCAGTACTTC CASSQEGRGTSGAYEQYF
many TRBJ2-3 TRBV9 TRBD2 TGTGCCAGCAGCGAGACTAGCGGGCGACAAGATACGCAGTATTTT CASSETSGRQDTQYF
few TRBJ2-2 TRBV3-1 NA TGTGCCAGCAGCCAAAGAGGGCGGGGCGACACCGGGGAGCTGTTTTTT CASSQRGRGDTGELFF
many TRBJ1-2 TRBV25-1 NA TGTGCCAGCAGTAGGCCCGGACAAGCTAACTATGGCTACACCTTC CASSRPGQANYGYTF
many TRBJ2-1 TRBV7-9 TRBD2 TGTGCCAGCAGCCCCCGGGGAAGCGGGAGGGCCCTCGGTGAGCAGTTCTTC CASSPRGSGRALGEQFF
few TRBJ2-7 TRBV5-6 TRBD1 TGTGCCAGCCAGGGACAGGGAGTCTACGAGCAGTACTTC CASQGQGVYEQYF
many TRBJ1-1 TRBV29-1 NA TGCAGCGTTGAAGGGACACTTGGGGGTACTGAAGCTTTCTTT CSVEGTLGGTEAFF
few TRBJ1-5 TRBV12-3/TRBV12-4 TRBD1 TGTGCCAGCACCGGGACAGGGGGCCGGAATCAGCCCCAGCATTTT CASTGTGGRNQPQHF
many TRBJ1-3 TRBV11-3 NA TGTGCCAGCAGCCCCCGCGTGAACACCATATATTTT CASSPRVNTIYF
many TRBJ1-5 TRBV18 NA TGTGCCAGCTCACCGGGGAGAGGCAATCAGCCCCAGCATTTT CASSPGRGNQPQHF
NA TRBJ2-7 TRBV18 TRBD2 TGTGCCAGCTCACCCGGGAGGCCGCGCTCCTACGAGCAGTACTTC CASSPGRPRSYEQYF
many TRBJ1-1 TRBV7-9 NA TGTGCCAGCAGCGGGGTCGAGCCCGAAGCTTTCTTT CASSGVEPEAFF
few TRBJ2-3 TRBV10-3 TRBD1 TGTGCCATCAGGGGACAGGGGATGACGGGGACAGATACGCAGTATTTT CAIRGQGMTGTDTQYF
NA TRBJ1-6 TRBV6-6 NA TGTGCCAGCAGTTCCCCGGTGGGAACAGGGCTGAGCTCCTATAATTCACCCCTCCACTTT CASSSPVGTGLSSYNSPLHF
many TRBJ1-2 TRBV7-8 NA TGTGCCAGCAGCTTTTCCCAAGCTAACTATGGCTACACCTTC CASSFSQANYGYTF
few TRBJ1-1 TRBV14 TRBD1 TGTGCCAGCAGCCGCAATGTCAGGGGGAAGTGGACTGAAGCTTTCTTT CASSRNVRGKWTEAFF
few TRBJ2-1 TRBV18 NA TGTGCCAGCTCATCTAGCGCACAGTACAATGAGCAGTTCTTC CASSSSAQYNEQFF
many TRBJ1-2 TRBV7-2 NA TGTGCCAGCAGCTTGAAGGGGAACTATGGCTACACCTTC CASSLKGNYGYTF
many TRBJ1-5 TRBV6-2/TRBV6-3 NA TGTGCCAGCAGTTCCTGGAGGGGCATGGAGGGAAATCAGCCCCAGCATTTT CASSSWRGMEGNQPQHF
few TRBJ2-5 TRBV6-6 NA TGTGCCAGCAGCCCCAACGTGGGGTTGGAGACCCAGTACTTC CASSPNVGLETQYF
many TRBJ2-3 TRBV6-2/TRBV6-3 TRBD2 TGTGCCAGCAGCTTACTAGCGGGATCAGGGGATACGCAGTATTTT CASSLLAGSGDTQYF
many TRBJ1-1 TRBV18 NA TGTGCCAGCTCACCACCCAGGGGGAACACTGAAGCTTTCTTT CASSPPRGNTEAFF
NA TRBJ2-1 TRBV6-1 TRBD2 TGTGCCAGCAGGAATCCGGGACTAGCGGTGGATGAGCAGTTCTTC CASRNPGLAVDEQFF
many TRBJ2-4 TRBV6-2/TRBV6-3 NA TGTGCCAGCAGTCCCCAGCAGATAGCGGCCAAAAACATTCAGTACTTC CASSPQQIAAKNIQYF
many TRBJ1-1 TRBV6-1 NA TGTGCCAGCAGCGGGGGGCGGTCGAAAAACACTGAAGCTTTCTTT CASSGGRSKNTEAFF
many TRBJ2-1 TRBV7-2 TRBD2 TGTGCCAGCAGCTTTGGCGGGAGCAGGGATGAGCAGTTCTTC CASSFGGSRDEQFF
NA TRBJ1-5 TRBV7-2 NA TGTGCCAGCAGCACCTCGACAGGAGATAGCAATCAGCCCCAGCATTTT CASSTSTGDSNQPQHF
NA TRBJ1-6 TRBV7-2 NA TGTGCCAGCAGCCCCCTGCGGCTAAATTCACCCCTCCACTTT CASSPLRLNSPLHF
many TRBJ1-4 TRBV12-3/TRBV12-4 NA TGTGCCAGCAGTTTCAGGACGGGCGTCTCTAATGAAAAACTGTTTTTT CASSFRTGVSNEKLFF
many TRBJ1-1 TRBV6-5 TRBD1 TGTGCCAGCACACAGGGGGCCCAGAACACTGAAGCTTTCTTT CASTQGAQNTEAFF
once TRBJ1-5 TRBV5-6 NA TGTGTCAGCAGCTTGAGGCGGGCGCGGCAGCCCCAGCATTTT CVSSLRRARQPQHF
NA TRBJ1-3 TRBV5-6 NA TGTGCCAGCGGCGGACGCTCTGGAAACACCATATATTTT CASGGRSGNTIYF
many TRBJ1-6 TRBV2 NA TGTGCCAGCAGTGTTCAGGGGCGGTATTCACCCCTCCACTTT CASSVQGRYSPLHF